In this sample, the clone carrying this T cell receptor (beta chain) turned up a few times. The source of the sample is a study of CD8 T cells in ankylosing spondylitis. Using quantitative 5'-RACE with molecular barcodes, the authors made TCR beta libraries. TCRdb reanalysed the 5' RACE reads using MiXCR and keeps one entry per CDR3 protein. Of 250,000 or so distinct CDR3 sequences in the sample, about 20% were seen once. The sample comprised blood, either unsorted or a sorted T cell fraction (not recorded which). The clonotype comes from a male donor with ankylosing spondylitis or in good health (not recorded which).

Written as DNA, the CDR3 is TGTGCCAGCAGCTTGCTGATAGACAACACCGGGGAGCTGTTTTTT. Protein sequence: CASSLLIDNTGELFF. The gene calls are TRBV5-5 and TRBJ2-2; no definite D call. V was pared by 1 base and J by 2 bases, with 9 bases between. The CDR3 loop spans 15 amino acids. Germline V gives CDR1 SGHKS, CDR2 YYEKEE (reference sequence).